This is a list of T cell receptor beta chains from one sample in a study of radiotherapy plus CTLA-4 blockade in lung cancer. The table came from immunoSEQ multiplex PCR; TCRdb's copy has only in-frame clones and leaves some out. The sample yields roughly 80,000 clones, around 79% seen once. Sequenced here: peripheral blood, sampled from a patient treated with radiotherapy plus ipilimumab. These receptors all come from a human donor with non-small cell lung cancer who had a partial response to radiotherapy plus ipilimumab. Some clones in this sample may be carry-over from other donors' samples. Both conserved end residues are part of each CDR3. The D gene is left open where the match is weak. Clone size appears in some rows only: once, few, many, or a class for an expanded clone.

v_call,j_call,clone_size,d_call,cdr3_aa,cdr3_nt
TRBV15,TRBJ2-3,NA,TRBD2,CATRLAGVTDTQYF,TGTGCCACCCGACTAGCGGGCGTCACAGATACGCAGTATTTT
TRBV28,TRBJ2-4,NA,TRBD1,CASSQPGGARNIQYF,TGTGCCAGCAGTCAACCAGGGGGCGCAAGAAACATTCAGTACTTC
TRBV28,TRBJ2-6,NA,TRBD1,CASRGQGESGANVLTF,TGTGCCAGCCGGGGACAGGGGGAATCTGGGGCCAACGTCCTGACTTTC
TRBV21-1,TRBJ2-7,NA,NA,CASSKDREDKYEQYF,TGTGCCAGCAGCAAGGACAGGGAAGACAAGTACGAGCAGTACTTC
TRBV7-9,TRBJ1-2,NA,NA,CASRGYGDTNYGYTF,TGTGCCAGCAGGGGATACGGGGACACTAACTATGGCTACACCTTC
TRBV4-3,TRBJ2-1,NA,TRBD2,CASSQDLTSGGERNEQFF,TGCGCCAGCAGCCAAGATCTTACTAGCGGGGGGGAGAGGAATGAGCAGTTCTTC
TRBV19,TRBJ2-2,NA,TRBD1,CASSITGLKRQGREELFF,TGTGCCAGTAGTATTACGGGATTAAAACGACAGGGGCGAGAGGAGCTGTTTTTT
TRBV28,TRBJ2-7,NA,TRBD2,CASTLGRAAYEQYF,TGTGCCAGCACCCTGGGGAGGGCAGCCTACGAGCAGTACTTC
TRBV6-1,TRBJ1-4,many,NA,CASSVGHREKLFF,TGTGCCAGCAGTGTCGGACACCGTGAAAAACTGTTTTTT
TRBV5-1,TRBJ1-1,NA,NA,CASGTGHPNTEAFF,TGCGCCAGCGGGACTGGACACCCGAACACTGAAGCTTTCTTT
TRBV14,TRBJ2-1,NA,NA,CASSLGGARNEQFF,TGTGCCAGCAGTTTAGGGGGGGCTCGGAATGAGCAGTTCTTC
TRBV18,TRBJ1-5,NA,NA,CASSPTGNRNQPQHF,TGTGCCAGCTCACCAACGGGAAATCGGAATCAGCCCCAGCATTTT
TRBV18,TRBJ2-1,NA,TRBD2,CASSPPSAGGPDEQFF,TGTGCCAGCTCACCTCCTTCTGCGGGAGGGCCCGATGAGCAGTTCTTC
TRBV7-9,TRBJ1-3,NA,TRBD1,CASSFDRGHSTSGNTIYF,TGTGCCAGCAGCTTCGACAGGGGACACTCGACCTCTGGAAACACCATATATTTT
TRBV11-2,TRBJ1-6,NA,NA,CASSLTDSYNSPLHF,TGTGCCAGCAGCTTAACAGACTCCTATAATTCACCCCTCCACTTT
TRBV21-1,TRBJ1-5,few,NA,CASSAGQGARQPQHF,TGTGCCAGCAGTGCAGGACAGGGGGCCCGGCAGCCCCAGCATTTT
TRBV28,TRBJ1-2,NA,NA,CASIPGGRVDYGYTF,TGTGCCAGCATCCCTGGGGGCAGGGTTGACTATGGCTACACCTTC
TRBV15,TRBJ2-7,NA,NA,CATSKGTTISGSYEQYF,TGTGCCACCAGCAAAGGGACAACCATCAGTGGCTCCTACGAGCAGTACTTC
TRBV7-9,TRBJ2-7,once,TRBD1,CASSPGQGLAYEQYF,TGTGCCAGCAGCCCGGGACAGGGGCTAGCCTACGAGCAGTACTTC
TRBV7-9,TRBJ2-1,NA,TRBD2,CASSYGGLAGRYHDNEQFF,TGTGCCAGCAGCTATGGGGGACTAGCGGGACGGTACCATGACAATGAGCAGTTCTTC